This T cell receptor beta chain was sequenced in a study of cytomegalovirus exposure and HLA in healthy donors. Study results and caveats: For TCR beta chains, V- and J-gene trimming was later linked to a missense DCLRE1C variant.

Germline loops: CDR1 MNHNS, CDR2 SASEGT. The CDR3 spans 13 residues. V lost 6 bases, J lost 8 bases, and 6 bases stayed unmatched. With 60 Vbeta and 13 Jbeta primers, the PCR was carried out. The method was immunoSEQ multiplex PCR; TCRdb's version includes in-frame clones alone and lacks a portion of them. The table lists 90,000 to 120,000 clones, 60% to 80% of them singletons, with 2% to 3% in the top ten. This clone was recorded a few times. Its target is unknown. The source material was PBMCs. The chain couples TRBV6-1 to TRBJ2-3; the match to TRBD1 covers 9 bases. The receptor was isolated from a man between 18 and 29 years old in good health and CMV-seronegative. CDR3 amino acids: CASRPTGGPTQYF. The CDR3 nucleotides are TGTGCCAGCAGGCCAACAGGGGGCCCTACGCAGTATTTT.